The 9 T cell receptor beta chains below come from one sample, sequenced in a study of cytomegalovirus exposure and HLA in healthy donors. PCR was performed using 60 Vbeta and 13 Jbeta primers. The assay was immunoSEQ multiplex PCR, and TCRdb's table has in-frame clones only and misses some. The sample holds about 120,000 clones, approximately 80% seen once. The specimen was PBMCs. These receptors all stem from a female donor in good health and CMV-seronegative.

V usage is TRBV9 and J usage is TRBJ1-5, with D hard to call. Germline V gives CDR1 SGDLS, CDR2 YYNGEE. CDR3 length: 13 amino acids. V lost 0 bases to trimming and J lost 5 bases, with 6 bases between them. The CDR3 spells CASSVGGYQPQHF. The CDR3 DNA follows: TGTGCCAGCAGCGTAGGCGGCTATCAGCCCCAGCATTTT.

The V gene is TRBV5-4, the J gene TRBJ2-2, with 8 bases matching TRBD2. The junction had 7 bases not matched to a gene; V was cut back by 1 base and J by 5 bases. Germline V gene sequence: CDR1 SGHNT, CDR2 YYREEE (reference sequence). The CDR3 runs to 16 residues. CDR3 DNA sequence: TGTGCCAGCAGCTTGCGTGCGGGGGGAATTACCGGGGAGCTGTTTTTT. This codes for CASSLRAGGITGELFF.

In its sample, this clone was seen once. CDR3 region: CASSLSGGYEQYF. In DNA form, the CDR3 reads TGCGCCAGCAGCTTGTCAGGGGGGTACGAGCAGTACTTC. V is TRBV5-1 and J is TRBJ2-7; the D gene is possibly TRBD1 (7 bases). CDR1 and CDR2 from the germline V gene are SGHRS and YFSETQ. This CDR3 has 13 residues. The germline V and J ends were trimmed by 1 base and 4 bases, with 9 bases remaining between them. Full variable domain (missing parts from reference TRBV5-1 and TRBJ2-7): KAGVTQTPRYLIKTRGQQVTLSCSPISGHRSVSWYQQTPGQGLQFLFEYFSETQRNKGNFPGRFSGRQFSNSRSEMNVSTLELGDSALYLCASSLSGGYEQYFGPGTRLTVT.

The CDR3 here is CASSLGGGQNTGELFF. The CDR3 DNA follows: TGTGCCAGCAGCCTGGGGGGGGGCCAAAACACCGGGGAGCTGTTTTTT. The rearrangement joins TRBV7-2 to TRBJ2-2; D might be TRBD2 (7 bases). Germline V lookup: CDR1 SGHTA, CDR2 FQGNSA. V lost 5 bases and J lost 2, with 15 bases in between. The CDR3 covers 16 residues.

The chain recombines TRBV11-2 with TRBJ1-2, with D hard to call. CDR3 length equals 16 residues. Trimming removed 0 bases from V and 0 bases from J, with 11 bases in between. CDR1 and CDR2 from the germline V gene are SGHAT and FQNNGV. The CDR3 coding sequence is TGTGCCAGCAGCTTAGAGCCAGGTAGTCCTAACTATGGCTACACCTTC. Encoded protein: CASSLEPGSPNYGYTF. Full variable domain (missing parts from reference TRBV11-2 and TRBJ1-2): EAGVAQSPRYKIIEKRQSVAFWCNPISGHATLYWYQQILGQGPKLLIQFQNNGVVDDSQLPKDRFSAERLKGVDSTLKIQPAKLEDSAVYLCASSLEPGSPNYGYTFGSGTRLTVV.

CDR3 sequence: CASSQGGTGYDGYTF. The CDR3 DNA reads as TGTGCCAGTAGTCAGGGGGGGACAGGGTACGATGGCTACACCTTC. The gene calls are TRBV19 and TRBJ1-2; 9 bases match TRBD1. CDR3 length: 15 residues. Trimming took 5 bases from V and 6 from J; bases not matched to a gene: 10. The germline V gene encodes CDR1 LNHDA and CDR2 SQIVND (reference sequence).

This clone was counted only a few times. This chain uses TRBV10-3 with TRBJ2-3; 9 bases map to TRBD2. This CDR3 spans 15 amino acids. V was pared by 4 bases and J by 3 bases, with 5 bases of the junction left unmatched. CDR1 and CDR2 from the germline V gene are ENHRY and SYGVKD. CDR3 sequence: CAISGGLAGTDTQYF. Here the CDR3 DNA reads TGTGCCATCAGTGGGGGACTAGCCGGAACAGATACGCAGTATTTT.

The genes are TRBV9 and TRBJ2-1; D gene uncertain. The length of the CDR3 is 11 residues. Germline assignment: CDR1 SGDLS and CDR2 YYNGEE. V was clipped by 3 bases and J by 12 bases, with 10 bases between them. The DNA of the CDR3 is TGTGCCAGCAGCGGCCAATCGGGGCAGTTCTTC. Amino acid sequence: CASSGQSGQFF.

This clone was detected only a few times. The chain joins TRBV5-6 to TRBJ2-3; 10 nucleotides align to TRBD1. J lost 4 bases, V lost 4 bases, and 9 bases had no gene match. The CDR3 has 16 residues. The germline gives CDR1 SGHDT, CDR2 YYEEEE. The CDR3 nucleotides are TGTGCCAGCAGCCCTCCGGGACAGGGGCGGGCAGATACGCAGTATTTT. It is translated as CASSPPGQGRADTQYF.